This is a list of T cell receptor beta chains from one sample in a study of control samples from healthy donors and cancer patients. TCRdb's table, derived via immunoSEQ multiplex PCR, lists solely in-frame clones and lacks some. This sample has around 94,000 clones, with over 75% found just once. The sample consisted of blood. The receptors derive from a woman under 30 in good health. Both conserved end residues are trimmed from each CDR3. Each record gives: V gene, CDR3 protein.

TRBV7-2	ASSLAPGGGYT
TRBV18	ASSPPAAPTYEQY
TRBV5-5	ASHLSDTQY
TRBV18	ASSPSGRDRSNYGYT
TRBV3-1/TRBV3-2	ASSLAGNEQY
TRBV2	ASFRTGGGEQF
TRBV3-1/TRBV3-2	ASSGISGPGELF
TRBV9	ASSVAGLNEQF
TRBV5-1	ASSPGAAAGNTIY
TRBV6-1	ASSESTPFTHTGELF
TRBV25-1	ASFSEGVNGYT
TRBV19	ASSPQGKGNQPQH
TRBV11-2	ASSLVRDRVPGANVLT
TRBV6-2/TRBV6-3	ASSYSVIGVYEQY
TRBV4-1	ASSQEWRQVNTEAF
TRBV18	ASSPQGGGTEAF
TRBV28	ASSSVGAVQETQY
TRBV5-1	ASSSDDPYEQY
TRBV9	ASSAGRASYEQY
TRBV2	ASIGGAGNTIY
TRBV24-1	ATSDYGGLLRETQY
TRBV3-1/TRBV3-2	ASSSRTADYGYT
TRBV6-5	ASSRLDRTNNEQF
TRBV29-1	SVVGDRGEKLF
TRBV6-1	ASSATTGVHGYT
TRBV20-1	SASMGALGEKLF
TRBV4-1	ASSQAGGLAFGSPDTQY
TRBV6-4	ASSEQEGNEKLF
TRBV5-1	ASTLGYGYT
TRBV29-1	SGGSANTEAF
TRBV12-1	ASSSTGTGSNQPQH
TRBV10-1	ASKASGAANEQF
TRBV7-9	ASSRDNNQPQH
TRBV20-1	SASGGARYGYT
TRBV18	ASSPLAGGSTDTQY
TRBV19	ASSISHLSYNSPLH
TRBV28	ASQEGLTGSNGYT
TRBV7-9	ASSPVGGVSSYNEQF
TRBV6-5	ASSFQPLDNYGYT
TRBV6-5	ASSIGTVYEQY
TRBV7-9	ASSLVTRDRKNDDGYT
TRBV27	ASSEPGREQY
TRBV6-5	ASREGVGNYGYT
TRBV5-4	ASSLVAGGRETQY
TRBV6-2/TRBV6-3	ASSYLAGETQY
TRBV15	ATRTGDQFIVQERPTEAF
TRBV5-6	ASSSPGYYGYT
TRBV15	ATSRTTGANTGELF
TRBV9	ASSAPGQGSGEQY
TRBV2	ASSVSPTSTDTQY
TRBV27	ASSPRADLSSTNEKLF
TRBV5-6	ASSFTHEQY
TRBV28	ASSLAGVPLPTNYGYT
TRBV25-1	ASSEDRGSNQPQH